The 28 T cell receptor beta chains below come from one sample, sequenced in a study of identifying expanded T cells in peripheral blood. Here immunoSEQ multiplex PCR was the method, and the copy in TCRdb shows in-frame clones only, minus some. The repertoire has about 53,000 clones, around 83% of them found once; the top ten carry approximately 15%. The specimen sequenced was blood. The receptors originated from a person between 18 and 75 years old in good health.

V is TRBV7-6 and J is TRBJ2-1; 7 nucleotides agree with TRBD1. CDR3 length equals 15 residues. V shed 3 bases, J shed 1 base, and the junction held 3 bases outside the gene matches. Looked up from germline, CDR1 is SGHVS and CDR2 is FNYEAQ. This CDR3 is CASSLRQGSYNEQFF. CDR3 nucleotides: TGTGCCAGCAGCTTGAGACAGGGTTCCTACAATGAGCAGTTCTTC.

The gene calls are TRBV5-1 and TRBJ1-1, with D possibly TRBD1 on 5 matching bases. CDR1 is SGHRS, CDR2 YFSETQ, per germline. CDR3 length equals 13 residues. V was cut by 3 bases and J by 3 bases, with 9 bases left in between. The CDR3 sequence is CASSWGSHTEAFF. CDR3 DNA: TGCGCCAGCAGCTGGGGCAGTCACACTGAAGCTTTCTTT. Looking up the rest from reference TRBV5-1 and TRBJ1-1 gives the full variable domain: KAGVTQTPRYLIKTRGQQVTLSCSPISGHRSVSWYQQTPGQGLQFLFEYFSETQRNKGNFPGRFSGRQFSNSRSEMNVSTLELGDSALYLCASSWGSHTEAFFGQGTRLTVV.

This sequence joins TRBV7-8 and TRBJ2-4; the D call may be TRBD1 or TRBD2 (5 bases each). There are 14 residues in the CDR3. From germline, CDR1 is SGHVS and CDR2 FQNEAQ. V lost 4 bases to trimming and J lost 9 bases, with 16 bases between them. The CDR3 DNA sequence: TGTGCCAGCAGCTCCGGGGCCCCAGCGAGCATTCAGTACTTC. Its protein product is CASSSGAPASIQYF.

This rearrangement joins TRBV18 to TRBJ1-1; D unresolved. This CDR3 spans 14 amino acids. Per the germline V gene, CDR1 is KGHSH and CDR2 is LQKENI. Trimming removed 3 bases from V and 4 bases from J, with 12 bases in between. The CDR3 is CASSPNGLSTEAFF. The CDR3 DNA sequence: TGTGCCAGCTCACCGAATGGGCTTAGCACTGAAGCTTTCTTT.

V and J are TRBV5-1 and TRBJ2-1; D perhaps matches TRBD2 (6 bases). This CDR3 spans 17 amino acids. Germline CDR1 SGHRS, CDR2 YFSETQ. The germline V and J ends were trimmed by 3 bases and 0 bases, with 16 bases remaining between them. The CDR3 nucleotides read TGCGCCAGCAGCTCGAAGAGCCTAGCGTACTCCTACAATGAGCAGTTCTTC. Residues: CASSSKSLAYSYNEQFF.

The CDR3 is CASSSGTGIISTEAFF. DNA of the CDR3: TGTGCCAGCAGTTCCGGGACAGGGATTATTAGCACTGAAGCTTTCTTT. This chain uses TRBV6-5 with TRBJ1-1, with 9 bases that match TRBD1. CDR1 MNHEY and CDR2 SVGAGI come from the germline V gene. The CDR3 is 16 residues long. J gave up 4 bases and V 4 bases, and 10 bases lay outside the gene matches.

The chain recombines TRBV4-3 with TRBJ1-2; 8 bases line up with TRBD1. The CDR3 length is 16 residues. Germline CDR1 LGHNA, CDR2 YSLEER. J gave up 2 bases and V 4 bases, and 9 bases lay outside the gene matches. The CDR3 here is CASSPTSNRGNYGYTF. DNA of the CDR3: TGCGCCAGCAGCCCGACGTCAAACAGGGGGAACTATGGCTACACCTTC.

This chain links TRBV2 with TRBJ2-1; 8 nucleotides align to TRBD2. The germline V gene has CDR1 SNHLY and CDR2 FYNNEI. There are 14 residues in the CDR3. J lost 8 bases, V lost 7 bases, and 10 bases had no gene match. The DNA of the CDR3 is TGTGCCAGCATCCGGGGGGGCGATTCCGATGAGCAGTTCTTC. It specifies CASIRGGDSDEQFF. The entire variable domain, with the rest obtained from reference TRBV2 and TRBJ2-1, is as follows: EPEVTQTPSHQVTQMGQEVILRCVPISNHLYFYWYRQILGQKVEFLVSFYNNEISEKSEIFDDQFSVERPDGSNFTLKIRSTKLEDSAMYFCASIRGGDSDEQFFGPGTRLTVL.

The chain uses TRBV30 and TRBJ2-3, with 11 bases lining up with TRBD2. This CDR3 has 15 residues. The trim removed 2 bases at V and 1 base at J, leaving 2 bases unmatched. Germline V CDR1 and CDR2: GTSNPN, SVGIG (reference sequence). The CDR3 region has the DNA TGTGCCTGGAGTACACTAGCGGGGGGCACAGATACGCAGTATTTT. Protein product: CAWSTLAGGTDTQYF.

This chain connects TRBV28 to TRBJ2-1; possible D gene TRBD2, 7 bases. The CDR3 spans 16 residues. V shed 6 bases and J shed 3 bases, with 18 bases lying between them. CDR1 and CDR2 (germline): MDHEN, SYDVKM. In DNA, the CDR3 is TGTGCCAGCAGCCGACGGGGGGCAATGGTCTACAATGAGCAGTTCTTC. Translating gives CASSRRGAMVYNEQFF.

The count of this clone is one. The chain carries TRBV27 and TRBJ1-5; 7 positions match TRBD1. The CDR3 loop spans 14 amino acids. Germline trimming cut 5 bases from V and 5 bases from J; bases unmatched to any gene: 6. Per germline, CDR1 MNHEY and CDR2 SMNVEV (reference sequence). The CDR3 nucleotides are TGTGCCAGCAGTCTACAGGGGTCCCATCAGCCCCAGCATTTT. Amino acid sequence: CASSLQGSHQPQHF.

The chain uses TRBV2 and TRBJ1-4; D gene ambiguous. Germline V gene data show CDR1 as SNHLY and CDR2 as FYNNEI. Trimming took 4 bases from V and 2 from J, leaving 20 bases between them. The length of the CDR3 is 18 residues. CDR3 DNA: TGTGCCAGCAGTGTAGTTTCGCGGGCTCGCACGACTAATGAAAAACTGTTTTTT. Its translation is CASSVVSRARTTNEKLFF.

This chain connects TRBV9 to TRBJ2-7, with 7 bases lining up with TRBD2. J lost 2 bases, V lost 0 bases, and 8 bases had no gene match. From germline, CDR1 is SGDLS and CDR2 YYNGEE. The CDR3 runs 16 residues. The CDR3 DNA sequence: TGTGCCAGCAGCGTAGCGACCGGAGCGGGACCCTACGAGCAGTACTTC. This encodes CASSVATGAGPYEQYF.

Here the CDR3 reads CASSPIPGFFSNQPQHF. The CDR3 nucleotides read TGTGCCAGCAGCCCCATCCCGGGATTTTTTAGCAATCAGCCCCAGCATTTT. The chain combines TRBV27 with TRBJ1-5; D is undetermined. This CDR3 has 17 residues. V was shortened by 6 bases and J by 0 bases, with 18 bases between the two germline ends. Germline V gives CDR1 MNHEY, CDR2 SMNVEV (reference sequence).

V is TRBV20-1 and J is TRBJ2-2; no clear D. Germline-derived CDR1 and CDR2 are DFQATT and SNEGSKA (reference sequence). The CDR3 consists of 10 residues. The V gene lost 6 bases and the J gene lost 5 bases, with 4 bases spanning the gap. Here the CDR3 DNA reads TGCAGTGCCGGAACCGGGGAGCTGTTTTTT. Translating it yields CSAGTGELFF.

J is TRBJ2-7 and V is TRBV18, with TRBD2 matching 9 bases. CDR3 length: 15 amino acids. V lost 4 bases and J lost 5; bases outside the gene matches: 9. Germline V gene lookup returns CDR1 KGHSH and CDR2 LQKENI. CDR3 sequence reads: CASSRNSGSTDEQYF. The DNA for the CDR3 is TGTGCCAGCTCACGAAATAGCGGGAGTACCGACGAGCAGTACTTC.

J is TRBJ1-4 and V is TRBV6-6; D not resolved. This CDR3 has 12 residues. V was clipped by 8 bases and J by 5 bases, with 9 bases between them. The germline gives CDR1 MNHNY, CDR2 SVGAGI (reference sequence). The CDR3, as DNA: TGTGCCAGCGCAGCGACAAATGAAAAACTGTTTTTT. Protein: CASAATNEKLFF.

This clone was counted only a few times. This sequence joins TRBV30 and TRBJ2-5, with unresolved D. The CDR3 consists of 13 residues. V gave up 2 bases and J gave up 5 bases, with 12 bases separating them. In germline, CDR1 is GTSNPN, CDR2 SVGIG (reference sequence). In nucleotides, the CDR3 is TGTGCCTGGAGTCGAGGCATCCGGGAGACCCAGTACTTC. Translation gives CAWSRGIRETQYF.

The chain carries TRBV4-3 and TRBJ1-1, with D tentatively TRBD1 (5 bases). CDR3 length: 14 residues. Trimming cost V 3 bases and J 0 bases, with 8 bases left between them. Germline assignment: CDR1 LGHNA and CDR2 YSLEER. The CDR3 is CASSQGRMNTEAFF. The DNA of the CDR3 is TGCGCCAGCAGCCAGGGACGGATGAACACTGAAGCTTTCTTT.

There are a few counts of this clone. The identical CDR3 is also encoded by other nucleotide sequences in the sample. The chain employs TRBV11-2 and TRBJ1-1; a weak D match, TRBD1 (5 bases). The CDR3 is 13 amino acids. Trimming pared 6 bases from V and 3 bases from J, leaving 11 bases between. Germline lookup yields CDR1 SGHAT and CDR2 FQNNGV. CDR3 DNA sequence: TGTGCCAGCAGTGTGCAGGGTTACACTGAAGCTTTCTTT. Amino acids: CASSVQGYTEAFF.

The chain uses TRBV5-1 and TRBJ2-7; TRBD1 is a possible D gene (8 bases). The CDR3 has 17 residues. The germline V and J ends were trimmed by 0 bases and 5 bases, with 21 bases remaining between them. Germline V gene sequence: CDR1 SGHRS, CDR2 YFSETQ. In DNA, the CDR3 is TGCGCCAGCAGCTTGGACAGGGGGGTAGCGGGTCGGAACGAGCAGTACTTC. Its protein product is CASSLDRGVAGRNEQYF.

V gene TRBV18 combines with J gene TRBJ1-1, with D tentatively TRBD1 (6 bases). The germline V gene has CDR1 KGHSH and CDR2 LQKENI. The CDR3 runs to 15 residues. Trimming removed 4 bases from V and 1 base from J, with 13 bases in between. DNA for the CDR3: TGTGCCAGCTCACTATCAAGGACAGCGAACACTGAAGCTTTCTTT. Its protein product is CASSLSRTANTEAFF. Complete variable domain (other parts from reference TRBV18 and TRBJ1-1): NAGVMQNPRHLVRRRGQEARLRCSPMKGHSHVYWYRQLPEEGLKFMVYLQKENIIDESGMPKERFSAEFPKEGPSILRIQQVVRGDSAAYFCASSLSRTANTEAFFGQGTRLTVV.

The chain joins TRBV29-1 to TRBJ1-5, with D unresolved. The CDR3 has 12 residues. Trimming stripped 5 bases from V and 1 base from J, with 6 bases between. Per germline, CDR1 SQVTM and CDR2 ANQGSEA. The CDR3 DNA reads TGCAGCGTTAAACAGAGCAATCAGCCCCAGCATTTT. Translation: CSVKQSNQPQHF.

This chain uses TRBV2 with TRBJ2-1, with 8 bases that match TRBD1. From germline, CDR1 is SNHLY and CDR2 FYNNEI. CDR3 size: 13 residues. J gave up 12 bases and V 8 bases, and 12 bases lay outside the gene matches. The CDR3 region has the DNA TGTGCCAGCGCCGGGACAGGTTTGGCGGGGCAGTTCTTC. Translation gives CASAGTGLAGQFF.

This clone was detected only once. This chain joins TRBV20-1 and TRBJ1-2, with no clear D. Trimming left V 4 bases short and J 2 bases short, with 5 bases between. The length of the CDR3 is 11 residues. Germline CDR1 and CDR2: DFQATT and SNEGSKA (reference sequence). The CDR3 sequence is CSAIDNYGYTF. The CDR3 DNA sequence: TGCAGTGCTATTGACAACTATGGCTACACCTTC.

The chain combines TRBV9 with TRBJ2-7; TRBD2 matches at 7 bases. V was clipped by 5 bases and J by 1 base; unmatched bases: 12. This CDR3 comprises 16 residues. CDR1 SGDLS and CDR2 YYNGEE come from the germline V gene. In DNA, the CDR3 is TGTGCCAGCAGTGAAAATCCGGGGGGAACTTCCTACGAGCAGTACGTC. Its translation: CASSENPGGTSYEQYV.

The table lists this clone with a count of one. This chain links TRBV7-9 with TRBJ2-3; TRBD2 aligns across 9 bases. V lost 3 bases to trimming and J lost 3 bases; unmatched junction nucleotides: 4. Germline V lookup: CDR1 SEHNR, CDR2 FQNEAQ (reference sequence). The CDR3 is 15 amino acids. The CDR3 bases are TGTGCCAGCAGCTTGCTAGCGGGGCCTACAGATACGCAGTATTTT. It specifies CASSLLAGPTDTQYF.

V usage is TRBV6-1 and J usage is TRBJ2-7, with 8 bases lining up with TRBD2. Trimming cost V 10 bases and J 6 bases; bases outside gene matches: 14. The germline V gene encodes CDR1 MNHNS and CDR2 SASEGT. The CDR3 is 14 amino acids. CDR3 protein: CAISSPGLGTEQYF. CDR3 nucleotide sequence: TGTGCCATCTCGAGCCCGGGACTAGGCACCGAGCAGTACTTC.